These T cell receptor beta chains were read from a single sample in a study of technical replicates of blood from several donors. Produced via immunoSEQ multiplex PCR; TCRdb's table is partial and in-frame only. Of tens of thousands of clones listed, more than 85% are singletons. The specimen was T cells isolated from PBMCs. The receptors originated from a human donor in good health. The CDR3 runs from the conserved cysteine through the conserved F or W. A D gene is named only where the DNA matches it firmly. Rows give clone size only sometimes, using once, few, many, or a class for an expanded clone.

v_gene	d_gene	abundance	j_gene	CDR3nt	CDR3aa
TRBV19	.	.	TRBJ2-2	TGTGCCAGTAGTGCCGACAGAAACACCGGGGAGCTGTTTTTT	CASSADRNTGELFF
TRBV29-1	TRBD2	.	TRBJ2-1	TGCAGCGTGGGGACTAGCGCCAACAATGAGCAGTTCTTC	CSVGTSANNEQFF
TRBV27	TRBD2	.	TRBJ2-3	TGTGCCAGCAGTTCCCTAGCGGGACCAAGCACAGATACGCAGTATTTT	CASSSLAGPSTDTQYF
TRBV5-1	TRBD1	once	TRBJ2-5	TGCGCCAGCAGCTCGACACAGGGGTGGGGTGAGACCCAGTACTTC	CASSSTQGWGETQYF
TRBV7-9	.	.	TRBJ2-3	TGTGCCAGCAGCCGATTAAGACAGGAACCCACAGATACGCAGTATTTT	CASSRLRQEPTDTQYF
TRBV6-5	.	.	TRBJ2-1	TGTGCCAGCAGCTTAGGAGCTGAGCAGTTCTTC	CASSLGAEQFF
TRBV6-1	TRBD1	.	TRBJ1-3	TGTGCCAGCAAACAGGGGACTGGAAACACCATATATTTT	CASKQGTGNTIYF
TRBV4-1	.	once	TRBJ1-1	TGCGCCAGCAGCCAAGAAACTGGACTAGGGAACACTGAAGCTTTCTTT	CASSQETGLGNTEAFF
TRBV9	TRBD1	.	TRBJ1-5	TGTGCCAGCAGCGTAGGGACAGGAAAGGGTCAGCCCCAGCATTTT	CASSVGTGKGQPQHF
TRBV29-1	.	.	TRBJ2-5	TGCAGCGTTGAGGCCCTAGACATCGGGAGATTCGGAGAGACCCAGTACTTC	CSVEALDIGRFGETQYF
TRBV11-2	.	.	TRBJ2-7	TGTGCCAGCAGCTTAAGGGTCACAGGTCTGTCCTACGAGCAGTACTTC	CASSLRVTGLSYEQYF
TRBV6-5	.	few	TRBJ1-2	TGTGCCAGCAGTTACTCCGGCGGGCTAAACTATGGCTACACCTTC	CASSYSGGLNYGYTF
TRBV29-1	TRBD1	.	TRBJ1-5	TGCAGCGTTGCGGTACAGGGGGCAAGTCAGCCCCAGCATTTT	CSVAVQGASQPQHF
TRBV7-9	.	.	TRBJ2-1	TGTGCCAGCAGCCCCAGGGACAATGAGCAGTTCTTC	CASSPRDNEQFF
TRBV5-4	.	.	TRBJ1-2	TGTGCCAGCAGATTTGGAGGCGATGGCTACACCTTC	CASRFGGDGYTF
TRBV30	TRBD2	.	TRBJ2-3	TGTGCCTGGGGACTAGGGACTCCAGATACGCAGTATTTT	CAWGLGTPDTQYF
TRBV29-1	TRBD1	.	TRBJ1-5	TGCAGCGTCGATCAGGGGGGCAATCAGCCCCAGCATTTT	CSVDQGGNQPQHF
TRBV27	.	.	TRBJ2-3	TGTGCCAGCAGTCGGGTGGGAGAGGATACGCAGTATTTT	CASSRVGEDTQYF
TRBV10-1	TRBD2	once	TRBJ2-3	TGCGCCAGCAGCCCCGGGATTTCGGGGGGAGGAAATGAGACAGATACGCAGTATTTT	CASSPGISGGGNETDTQYF
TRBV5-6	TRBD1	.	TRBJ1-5	TGTGCCAGCCCACAGGGGGAGGATCAGCCCCAGCATTTT	CASPQGEDQPQHF
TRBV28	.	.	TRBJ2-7	TGTGCCAGCAATACAGGGACCTACGAGCAGTACTTC	CASNTGTYEQYF
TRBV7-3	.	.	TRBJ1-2	TGTGCCAGCAGCTCTTCCGGGACTTTTGGCTACACCTTC	CASSSSGTFGYTF
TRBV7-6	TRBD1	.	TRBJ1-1	TGTGCCAGCAGCCTAAAACAGGGGGCGCGTACTGAAGCTTTCTTT	CASSLKQGARTEAFF
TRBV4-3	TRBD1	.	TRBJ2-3	TGCGCCAGCAGCCGTCTAACCGGGACAGCCCCAGATACGCAGTATTTT	CASSRLTGTAPDTQYF
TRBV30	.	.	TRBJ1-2	TGTGCCTGGAGTGTTGGGAGTGACTATGGCTACACCTTC	CAWSVGSDYGYTF
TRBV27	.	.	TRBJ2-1	TGTGCCAGCAGTTTAGGCAGAAACAATGAGCAGTTCTTC	CASSLGRNNEQFF
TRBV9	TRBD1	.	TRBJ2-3	TGTGCCAGCAGCGTAGGGGACAGGGGGCGCGGGACAGATACGCAGTATTTT	CASSVGDRGRGTDTQYF
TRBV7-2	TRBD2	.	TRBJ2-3	TGTGCCAGCAGCTCTCCTAGCGGGAGGGCCAACGCAGATACGCAGTATTTT	CASSSPSGRANADTQYF
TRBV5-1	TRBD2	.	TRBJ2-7	TGCGCCAGCCGGGGGGGTCCTCGAGACGAGCAGTACTTC	CASRGGPRDEQYF
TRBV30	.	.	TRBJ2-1	TGTGCCTGGAGATCGGGAGCCTTATCCTACAATGAGCAGTTCTTC	CAWRSGALSYNEQFF
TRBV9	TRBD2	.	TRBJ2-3	TGTGCCAGCAGCGTATTGAGCGGGACCACAGATACGCAGTATTTT	CASSVLSGTTDTQYF
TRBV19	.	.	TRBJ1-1	TGTGCCAGTAGTCAGGTAGGGGGTAATGAAGCTTTCTTT	CASSQVGGNEAFF
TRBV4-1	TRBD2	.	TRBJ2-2	TGCGCCAGCAGCCAAAGGACTAGCGGGGGCACCGGGGAGCTGTTTTTT	CASSQRTSGGTGELFF
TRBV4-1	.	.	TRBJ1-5	TGCGCCAGCAGCCAAGATCCCAGGCCCAGACAGCCCCAGCATTTT	CASSQDPRPRQPQHF
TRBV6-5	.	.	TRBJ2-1	TGTGCCAGCAGTTCTAGTCGGAGCTCCTACAATGAGCAGTTCTTC	CASSSSRSSYNEQFF
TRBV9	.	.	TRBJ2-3	TGTGCCAGCAGCGTAGGGAGCGGAACTAGCACAGATACGCAGTATTTT	CASSVGSGTSTDTQYF
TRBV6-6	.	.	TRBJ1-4	TGTGCCAGCAGTTACTCGTACGGGGAGGGTGAAAAACTGTTTTTT	CASSYSYGEGEKLFF
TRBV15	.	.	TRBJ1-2	TGTGCCACCAGCAGAGATCCGACACACTATGGCTACACCTTC	CATSRDPTHYGYTF
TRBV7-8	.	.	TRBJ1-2	TGTGCCAGCAGCTCCAGTGGGGGCGCGGATGGCTACACCTTC	CASSSSGGADGYTF
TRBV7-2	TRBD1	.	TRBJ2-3	TGTGCCAGCAGCTTAGTTGGGGGGACAGGGTTAGATACGCAGTATTTT	CASSLVGGTGLDTQYF
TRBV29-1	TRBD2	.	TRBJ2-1	TGCAGCGTTGGACCGGGACTAGCGGCGCTAAATGAGCAGTTCTTC	CSVGPGLAALNEQFF
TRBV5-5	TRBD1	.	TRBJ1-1	TGTGCCAGCAGCCAATTCACAGGGGACCCTGAAGCTTTCTTT	CASSQFTGDPEAFF
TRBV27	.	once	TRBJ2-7	TGTGCCAGCAGTATTATGGAGTCCTACGAGCAGTACTTC	CASSIMESYEQYF
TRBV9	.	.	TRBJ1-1	TGTGCCAGCAGCGCCGGACAGGAAGCTTTCTTT	CASSAGQEAFF
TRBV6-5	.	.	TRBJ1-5	TGTGCCAGCACCTATAGTCCGTTTCAGCCCCAGCATTTT	CASTYSPFQPQHF
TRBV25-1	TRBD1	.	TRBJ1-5	TGTGCCAGCAGTGAAAGTGGGACAGGGAATCAGCCCCAGCATTTT	CASSESGTGNQPQHF
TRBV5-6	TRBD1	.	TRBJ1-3	TGTGCCAGCAGGGCGGACAGGAACGCTGGAAACACCATATATTTT	CASRADRNAGNTIYF
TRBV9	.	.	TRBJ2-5	TGTGCCAGCAGCGTCTTAGCTGAAGAAGAGACCCAGTACTTC	CASSVLAEEETQYF
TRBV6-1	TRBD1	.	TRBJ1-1	TGTGCCAGCAGTGAAACGGGACAGGGTTACACTGAAGCTTTCTTT	CASSETGQGYTEAFF